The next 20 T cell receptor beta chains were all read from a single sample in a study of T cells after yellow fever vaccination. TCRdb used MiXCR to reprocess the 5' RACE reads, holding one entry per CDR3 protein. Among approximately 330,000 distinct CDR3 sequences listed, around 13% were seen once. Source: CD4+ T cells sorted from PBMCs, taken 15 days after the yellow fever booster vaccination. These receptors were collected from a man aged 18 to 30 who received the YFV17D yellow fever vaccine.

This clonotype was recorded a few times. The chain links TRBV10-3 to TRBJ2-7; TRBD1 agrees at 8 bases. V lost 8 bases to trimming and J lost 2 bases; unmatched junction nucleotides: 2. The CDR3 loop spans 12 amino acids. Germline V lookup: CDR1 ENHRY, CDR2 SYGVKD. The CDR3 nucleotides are TGTGCCATCGGACAGGGACCCTACGAGCAGTACTTC. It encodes CAIGQGPYEQYF.

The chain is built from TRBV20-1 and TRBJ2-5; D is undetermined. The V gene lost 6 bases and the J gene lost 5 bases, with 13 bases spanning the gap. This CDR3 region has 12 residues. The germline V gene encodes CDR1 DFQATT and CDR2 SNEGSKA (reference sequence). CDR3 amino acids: CSAVRGDETQYF. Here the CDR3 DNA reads TGCAGTGCCGTCCGTGGAGATGAGACCCAGTACTTC.

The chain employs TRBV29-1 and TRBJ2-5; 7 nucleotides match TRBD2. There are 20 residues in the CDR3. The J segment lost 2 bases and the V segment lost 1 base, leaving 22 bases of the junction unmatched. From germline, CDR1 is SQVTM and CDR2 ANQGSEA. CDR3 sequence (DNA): TGCAGCGTTGAAGTGGGTGCCCTAGCGGAATCAACCTGGGGGCAAGAGACCCAGTACTTC. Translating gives CSVEVGALAESTWGQETQYF. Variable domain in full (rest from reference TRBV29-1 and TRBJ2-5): SAVISQKPSRDICQRGTSLTIQCQVDSQVTMMFWYRQQPGQSLTLIATANQGSEATYESGFVIDKFPISRPNLTFSTLTVSNMSPEDSSIYLCSVEVGALAESTWGQETQYFGPGTRLLVL.

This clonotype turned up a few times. The CDR3 DNA reads TGTGCCAGCAGAACGACAGGGTCAGACGGGGGCTACACCTTC. Residues: CASRTTGSDGGYTF. V and J are TRBV6-2 or TRBV6-3 and TRBJ1-2; TRBD1 aligns across 7 bases. The ends lost 6 bases at V and 8 bases at J; junction bases unmatched: 12. The CDR3 loop spans 14 amino acids. Germline assignment: CDR1 MNHEY and CDR2 SVGEGT.

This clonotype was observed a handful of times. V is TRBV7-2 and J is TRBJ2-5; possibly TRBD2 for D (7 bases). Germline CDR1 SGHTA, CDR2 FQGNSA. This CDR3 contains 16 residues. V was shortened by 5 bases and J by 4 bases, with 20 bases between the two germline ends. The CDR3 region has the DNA TGTGCCAGCAGCCAAACGTATCGGGGGGCATTAGAGACCCAGTACTTC. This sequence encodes CASSQTYRGALETQYF.

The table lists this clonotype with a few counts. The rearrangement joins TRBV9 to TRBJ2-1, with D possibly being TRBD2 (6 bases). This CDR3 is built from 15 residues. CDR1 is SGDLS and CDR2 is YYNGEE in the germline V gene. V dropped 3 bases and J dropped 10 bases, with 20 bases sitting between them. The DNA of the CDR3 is TGTGCCAGCAGCGCTCGGGACTCGTTTCACTGGGAGCAGTTCTTC. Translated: CASSARDSFHWEQFF.

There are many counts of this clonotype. CDR3 in amino acids: CSARTGGGHQPQHF. The CDR3 bases are TGCAGTGCCCGGACAGGGGGCGGCCATCAGCCCCAGCATTTT. The rearrangement links TRBV20-1 to TRBJ1-5; 11 nucleotides match TRBD1. Germline-derived CDR1 and CDR2 are DFQATT and SNEGSKA (reference sequence). The CDR3 length is 14 residues. The V segment lost 6 bases and the J segment 5 bases; nucleotides outside the gene matches: 6.

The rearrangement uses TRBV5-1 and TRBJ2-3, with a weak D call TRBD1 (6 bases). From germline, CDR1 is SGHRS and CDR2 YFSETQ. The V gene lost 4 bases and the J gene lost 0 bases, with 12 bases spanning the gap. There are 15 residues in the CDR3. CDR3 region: CASSPDRISTDTQYF. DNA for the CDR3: TGCGCCAGCAGCCCGGACAGAATAAGCACAGATACGCAGTATTTT.

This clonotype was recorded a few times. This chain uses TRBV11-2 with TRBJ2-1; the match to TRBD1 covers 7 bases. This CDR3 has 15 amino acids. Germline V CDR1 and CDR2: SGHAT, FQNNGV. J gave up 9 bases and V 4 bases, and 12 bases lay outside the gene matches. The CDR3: CASSSVQGSLGEQFF. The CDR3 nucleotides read TGTGCCAGCAGCTCAGTACAGGGGAGTTTAGGTGAGCAGTTCTTC.

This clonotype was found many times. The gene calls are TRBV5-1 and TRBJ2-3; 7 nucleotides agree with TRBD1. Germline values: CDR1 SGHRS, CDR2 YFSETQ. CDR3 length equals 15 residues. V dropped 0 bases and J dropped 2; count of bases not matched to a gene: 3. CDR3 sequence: CASSLEGTATDTQYF. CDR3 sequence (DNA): TGCGCCAGCAGCTTGGAGGGGACAGCCACAGATACGCAGTATTTT. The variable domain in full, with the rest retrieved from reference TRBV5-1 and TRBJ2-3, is KAGVTQTPRYLIKTRGQQVTLSCSPISGHRSVSWYQQTPGQGLQFLFEYFSETQRNKGNFPGRFSGRQFSNSRSEMNVSTLELGDSALYLCASSLEGTATDTQYFGPGTRLTVL.

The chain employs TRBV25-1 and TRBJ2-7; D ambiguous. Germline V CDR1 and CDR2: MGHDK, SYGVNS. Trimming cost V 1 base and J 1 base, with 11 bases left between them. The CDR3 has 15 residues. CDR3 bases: TGTGCCAGCAGTGAATGGTCTCCTGGGTCCTACGAGCAGTACGTC. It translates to CASSEWSPGSYEQYV.

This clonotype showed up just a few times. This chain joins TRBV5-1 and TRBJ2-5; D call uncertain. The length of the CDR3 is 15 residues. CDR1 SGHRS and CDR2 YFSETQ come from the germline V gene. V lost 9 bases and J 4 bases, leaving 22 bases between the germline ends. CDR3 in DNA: TGCGCCACCCGACCCATGGGAAGTTCGGGAGAGACCCAGTACTTC. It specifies CATRPMGSSGETQYF.

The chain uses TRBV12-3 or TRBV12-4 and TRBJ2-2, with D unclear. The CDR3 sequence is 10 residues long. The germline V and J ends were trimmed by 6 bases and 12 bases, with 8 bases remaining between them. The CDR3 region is CASSRRKLFF. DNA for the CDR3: TGTGCCAGCAGCCGCCGGAAGCTGTTTTTT.

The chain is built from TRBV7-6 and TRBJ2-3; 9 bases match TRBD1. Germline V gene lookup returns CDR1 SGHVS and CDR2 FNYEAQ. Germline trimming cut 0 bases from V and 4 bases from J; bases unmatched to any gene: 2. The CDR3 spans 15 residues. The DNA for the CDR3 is TGTGCCAGCAGCTTAGCCCGGGACAGGGCAGATACGCAGTATTTT. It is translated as CASSLARDRADTQYF. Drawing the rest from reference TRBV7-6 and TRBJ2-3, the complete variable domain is GAGVSQSPRYKVTKRGQDVALRCDPISGHVSLYWYRQALGQGPEFLTYFNYEAQQDKSGLPNDRFSAERPEGSISTLTIQRTEQRDSAMYRCASSLARDRADTQYFGPGTRLTVL.

For the CDR3, the DNA is TGTGCCAGCACGCAAGGACGGGAGCTGTTTTTT. Translated: CASTQGRELFF. The chain couples TRBV6-2 or TRBV6-3 to TRBJ2-2; D is undetermined. Germline V gene sequence: CDR1 MNHEY, CDR2 SVGEGT. The V end lost 7 bases, the J end lost 9 bases, and 9 bases lay between the germline ends. The CDR3 runs to 11 residues.

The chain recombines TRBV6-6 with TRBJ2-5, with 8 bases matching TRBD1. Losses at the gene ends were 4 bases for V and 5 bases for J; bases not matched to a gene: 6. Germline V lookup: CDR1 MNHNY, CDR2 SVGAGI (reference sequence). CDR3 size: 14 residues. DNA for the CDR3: TGTGCCAGCAGTTCAGGGGGCACCGTGGAGACCCAGTACTTC. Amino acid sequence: CASSSGGTVETQYF.

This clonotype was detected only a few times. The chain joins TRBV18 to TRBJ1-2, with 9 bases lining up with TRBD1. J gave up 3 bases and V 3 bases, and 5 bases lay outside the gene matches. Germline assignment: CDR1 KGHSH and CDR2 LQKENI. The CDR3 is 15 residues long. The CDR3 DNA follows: TGTGCCAGCTCACCCCGACAGGGGGGACACTATGGCTACACCTTC. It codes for CASSPRQGGHYGYTF.

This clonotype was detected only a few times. CDR3 loop: CASSTVQDYEQYF. CDR3 sequence (DNA): TGCGCCAGCAGCACGGTACAGGACTACGAGCAGTACTTC. V usage is TRBV5-1 and J usage is TRBJ2-7, with a weak D call TRBD1 (5 bases). The germline gives CDR1 SGHRS, CDR2 YFSETQ. Trimming left V 4 bases short and J 3 bases short, with 11 bases between. The CDR3 covers 13 residues.

The CDR3 DNA sequence: TGCGCCAGCAGCCAACACCGGGACGCGAAAGAGACCCAGTACTTC. Encoded protein: CASSQHRDAKETQYF. The gene calls are TRBV4-3 and TRBJ2-5; D tentatively fits TRBD1 or TRBD2 (5 bases each). Trimming pared 2 bases from V and 3 bases from J, leaving 13 bases between. CDR3 length: 15 residues. In germline, CDR1 is LGHNA, CDR2 YSLEER.

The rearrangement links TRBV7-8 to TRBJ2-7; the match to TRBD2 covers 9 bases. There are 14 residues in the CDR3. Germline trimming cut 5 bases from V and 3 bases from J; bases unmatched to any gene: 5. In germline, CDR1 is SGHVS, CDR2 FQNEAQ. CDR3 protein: CASSGGTSIYEQYF. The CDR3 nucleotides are TGTGCCAGCAGCGGCGGGACTAGCATCTACGAGCAGTACTTC.